This T cell receptor (beta chain) was documented in a study of cytomegalovirus exposure and HLA in healthy donors. Study results and caveats: The presence/absence work took it that sequencing depth was about the same across donors. Researchers reported in a later analysis that a missense DCLRE1C variant was tied to TCR beta V- and J-gene trimming. The investigators catalogued 150 to 200 TCR beta chains as cytomegalovirus-associated.

On this clone: The antigen is unknown.

A multiplex PCR was run with 60 Vbeta primers and 13 Jbeta primers. Profiling relied on immunoSEQ multiplex PCR, and the TCRdb table lists in-frame clones only, not all of them. In total, the table holds roughly 120,000 clones. Germline V gene lookup returns CDR1 GTSNPN and CDR2 SVGIG (reference sequence). V lost 0 bases, J lost 7 bases, and 12 bases lay in between. The CDR3 spans 13 residues. This TCR derives from a man aged 18 to 30 in good health and CMV-seronegative. The chain joins TRBV30 to TRBJ2-5; D remains unclear. Sequencing was done on a sample of PBMCs. The CDR3 nucleotides read TGTGCCTGGAGTGTTGTAGCCCCGGGGACCCAGTACTTC. The encoded protein is CAWSVVAPGTQYF.